This TCR beta chain was sequenced during a study of T cell changes during pregnancy in multiple sclerosis. The table came from immunoSEQ multiplex PCR; TCRdb's copy has only in-frame clones and leaves some out. The table shows tens of thousands of clones, with 94% occurring only once. The germline V and J ends were trimmed by 0 bases and 6 bases, with 14 bases remaining between them. The germline V gene encodes CDR1 SGHRS and CDR2 YFSETQ. The CDR3 has 15 residues. This rearrangement joins TRBV5-1 to TRBJ2-3; tentatively, D is TRBD1 (5 bases). The sequence came from a female donor with multiple sclerosis, enrolled in a pregnancy study. Source: peripheral blood, taken in the third trimester of pregnancy. The CDR3 loop reads CASSLEAGFGDTQYF. CDR3 sequence (DNA): TGCGCCAGCAGCTTGGAGGCAGGGTTTGGGGATACGCAGTATTTT.